This T cell receptor (beta chain) was profiled in a study of shared clonotypes between healthy human individuals. The study, taken as a whole, reports: Compared with memory subsets, naive subsets generally had larger estimated richness. Shared clonotypes across all four donors exceeded non-shared ones in generation probability.

Profiling relied on immunoSEQ multiplex PCR, and the TCRdb table lists in-frame clones only, not all of them. This table has more than 2 million clones, approximately 94% appearing once. In regard to this clone: Its antigen remains unknown.

Naive CD8 cells were CD45RO-negative, positively selected for CCR7, excluding terminally differentiated effector memory CD45RA+ cells. V was shortened by 5 bases and J by 1 base, with 14 bases between the two germline ends. CDR3 length equals 16 residues. From germline, CDR1 is SGHVS and CDR2 FQNEAQ. This TCR was recovered from a man aged 18 to 30 in good health. The chain has TRBV7-8 and TRBJ1-4, with D tentatively TRBD1 (6 bases). The sequencing sample was made of naive CD8+ T cells sorted from blood. As DNA, the CDR3 is TGTGCCAGCAGCCCCGCCGGGGGGCTAACTAATGAAAAACTGTTTTTT. Translation: CASSPAGGLTNEKLFF.